This T cell receptor beta chain was sequenced during a study of blood T cell repertoires in COVID-19. Across the whole study: There were acute and convalescent COVID-19 samples, and they came from the United States, Italy and Spain. Nucleic acid was either cDNA or gDNA, and it came from T cells, B-cell-depleted T cells, or PBMCs.

V lost 1 base, J lost 2 bases, and 15 bases lay in between. This CDR3 spans 16 amino acids. The germline CDR1 and CDR2 sequences are SEHNR and FQNEAQ (reference sequence). In the original processing: Amplification of reference gene primers was used by the study to estimate nucleated cell counts. Profiled with immunoSEQ multiplex PCR; TCRdb holds only in-frame clones, not every one. V, J and clone size reflect that table, while D and trimming were determined from the DNA. This sample has under 85,000 clones, with nearly 85% found just once. Sample: peripheral blood. The gene calls are TRBV7-9 and TRBJ2-7; possibly TRBD2 for D (5 bases). The sequence was collected from a human donor in a cohort sampled during active COVID-19. The CDR3 spells CASSLGVSSGTYEQYF. CDR3 nucleotides: TGTGCCAGCAGCTTAGGAGTTTCGTCCGGGACCTACGAGCAGTACTTC.